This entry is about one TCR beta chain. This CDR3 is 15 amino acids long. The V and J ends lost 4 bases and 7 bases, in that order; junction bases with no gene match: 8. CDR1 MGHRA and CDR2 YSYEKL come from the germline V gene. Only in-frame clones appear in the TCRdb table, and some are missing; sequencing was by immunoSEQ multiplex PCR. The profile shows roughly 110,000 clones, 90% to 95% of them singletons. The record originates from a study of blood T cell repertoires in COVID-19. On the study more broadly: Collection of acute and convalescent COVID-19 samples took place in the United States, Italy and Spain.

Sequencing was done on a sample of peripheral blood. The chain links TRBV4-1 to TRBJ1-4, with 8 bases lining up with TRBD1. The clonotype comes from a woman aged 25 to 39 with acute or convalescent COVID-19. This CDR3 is CASSRDSGTGEKLFF. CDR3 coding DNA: TGCGCCAGCAGCCGCGATTCAGGGACAGGTGAAAAACTGTTTTTT.